This is a list of T cell receptor beta chains from one sample in a study of CD8 T cells in Susac syndrome. MiXCR, applied by TCRdb to the immunoSEQ multiplex PCR reads, yields one record per CDR3 protein. The sample yields under 250,000 distinct CDR3 sequences, 94% seen once. The sequencing sample was made of CD4+ T cells from PBMCs. These TCRs come from a human donor with Susac syndrome. Both conserved end residues are part of each CDR3. The D gene is left open where the match is weak. Size values are once, few and many counts, or a class for expanded clones, and some rows have none.

- | TRBJ1-1 | TRBV3-1 | - | CASSQAGIGWGNTEAFF | TGTGCCAGCAGCCAAGCTGGTATAGGATGGGGGAACACTGAAGCTTTCTTT
few | TRBJ1-5 | TRBV12-3/TRBV12-4 | - | CASSLRQNSNQPQHF | TGTGCCAGCAGTTTACGGCAGAATAGCAATCAGCCCCAGCATTTT
- | TRBJ1-3 | TRBV11-1 | TRBD1 | CASSLAAGTGTSSHSGNTIYF | TGTGCCAGCAGCTTAGCAGCCGGGACAGGGACATCATCTCACTCTGGAAACACCATATATTTT
- | TRBJ1-5 | TRBV28 | TRBD1 | CASSLPRDRPQHF | TGTGCCAGCAGTTTACCTCGGGACAGACCCCAGCATTTT
- | TRBJ1-6 | TRBV30 | - | CAWRVKADNSPLHF | TGTGCCTGGAGGGTCAAGGCAGATAATTCACCCCTCCACTTT
- | TRBJ2-1 | TRBV19 | - | CASRPQGSNEQFF | TGTGCCAGCCGACCCCAGGGCAGCAATGAGCAGTTCTTC
- | TRBJ1-4 | TRBV29-1 | TRBD1 | CSAAGTGSEKLFF | TGCAGCGCCGCCGGGACAGGGAGTGAAAAACTGTTTTTT
- | TRBJ2-5 | TRBV2 | TRBD1 | CASFRDSQETQYF | TGTGCCAGCTTCCGGGACAGCCAAGAGACCCAGTACTTC
- | TRBJ1-2 | TRBV5-1 | - | CASSLWGAEGYTF | TGCGCCAGCAGCCTCTGGGGGGCTGAGGGCTACACCTTC
- | TRBJ1-4 | TRBV20-1 | TRBD1 | CSATPTGTGKLFF | TGCAGTGCTACACCAACAGGGACAGGAAAACTGTTTTTT
- | TRBJ2-7 | TRBV6-5 | - | CASSYRGEEQYF | TGTGCCAGCAGTTACAGGGGGGAGGAGCAGTACTTC
- | TRBJ1-4 | TRBV7-2 | - | CASSSAVGLQGINEKLFF | TGTGCCAGCAGCTCCGCTGTAGGACTCCAAGGAATTAATGAAAAACTGTTTTTT
- | TRBJ2-3 | TRBV7-2 | - | CASSLDLAVSTDTQYF | TGTGCCAGCAGCTTAGACCTAGCTGTTAGCACAGATACGCAGTATTTT
- | TRBJ2-1 | TRBV2 | TRBD1 | CASSVRQGATSEQFF | TGTGCCAGCAGTGTGCGACAGGGGGCGACCAGTGAGCAGTTCTTC
- | TRBJ1-5 | TRBV5-1 | - | CASSREGNQPQHF | TGCGCCAGCAGTCGGGAGGGGAATCAGCCCCAGCATTTT
- | TRBJ1-2 | TRBV5-6 | TRBD1 | CASSFGTDANYGYTF | TGTGCCAGCAGCTTTGGGACAGATGCTAACTATGGCTACACCTTC
once | TRBJ2-7 | TRBV12-3/TRBV12-4 | - | CASSLITGSYEQYF | TGTGCCAGCAGTTTAATAACAGGCTCCTACGAGCAGTACTTC
- | TRBJ1-2 | TRBV19 | - | CASRGGESGYTF | TGTGCCAGTAGAGGGGGGGAATCTGGCTACACCTTC
- | TRBJ2-1 | TRBV29-1 | - | CSVEDRNEQFF | TGCAGCGTTGAAGATCGCAATGAGCAGTTCTTC
once | TRBJ1-4 | TRBV6-2/TRBV6-3 | - | CASSRRTNEKLFF | TGTGCCAGCAGTCGTCGAACTAATGAAAAACTGTTTTTT
- | TRBJ2-7 | TRBV30 | - | CALRAQPLLGYEQYF | TGTGCCCTGAGAGCTCAACCGCTACTAGGCTACGAGCAGTACTTC
- | TRBJ2-1 | TRBV28 | TRBD2 | CASSPGLGGGNEQFF | TGTGCCAGCAGTCCTGGACTGGGGGGGGGTAATGAGCAGTTCTTC